The 17 T cell receptor beta chains below come from one sample, sequenced in a study of beta chain features in type 1 diabetes. Sequenced material consisted of expressed TCRB transcripts (all of the isolated RNA was reverse transcribed). Profiling relied on immunoSEQ multiplex PCR, and the TCRdb table lists in-frame clones only, not all of them. In the table there are hundreds of thousands of clones, about a sixth of which are singletons. The sample consisted of naive CD4+ T cells from blood. The origin of the receptors is a man between 18 and 29 years old in good health.

V usage is TRBV12-5 and J usage is TRBJ1-5; 7 bases match TRBD1. Trimming cost V 4 bases and J 2 bases; bases outside gene matches: 5. The CDR3 loop spans 15 amino acids. The germline gives CDR1 LGHNT, CDR2 FRNRAP. The CDR3 nucleotides are TGTGCTAGTGGTTCCCCAGGGGGGGGCAATCAGCCCCAGCATTTT. Its translation: CASGSPGGGNQPQHF.

This clone was seen more than once but under ten times. V gene TRBV5-6 combines with J gene TRBJ2-7; weak D call: TRBD1 (6 bases). Germline V gives CDR1 SGHDT, CDR2 YYEEEE. V was shortened by 4 bases and J by 1 base, with 6 bases between the two germline ends. The CDR3 is 12 amino acids. CDR3 region: CASSRGSYEQYF. In DNA, the CDR3 is TGTGCCAGCAGCAGGGGGTCCTACGAGCAGTACTTC. Looking up the rest from reference TRBV5-6 and TRBJ2-7 gives the full variable domain: DAGVTQSPTHLIKTRGQQVTLRCSPKSGHDTVSWYQQALGQGPQFIFQYYEEEERQRGNFPDRFSGHQFPNYSSELNVNALLLGDSALYLCASSRGSYEQYFGPGTRLTVT.

This clone was counted only a few times. The CDR3 DNA reads TGTGCCACCTCGACCCGACAAACAGATACGCAGTATTTT. Translated, it gives CATSTRQTDTQYF. The J gene is TRBJ2-3, the V gene TRBV7-2; D gene ambiguous. Germline CDR1 is SGHTA and CDR2 is FQGNSA. The length of the CDR3 is 13 residues. V was clipped by 10 bases and J by 3 bases, with 14 bases between them.

V gene TRBV28 combines with J gene TRBJ2-1; a possible D gene is TRBD2 (5 bases). Trimming left V 6 bases short and J 5 bases short, with 17 bases between. The CDR3 contains 15 residues. CDR1 and CDR2 (germline): MDHEN, SYDVKM. CDR3: CASSPNDGKDNEQFF. CDR3 in DNA: TGTGCCAGCAGCCCGAATGACGGGAAGGACAATGAGCAGTTCTTC.

This clone was counted only a few times. The rearrangement uses TRBV28 and TRBJ2-2; the D is unclear. V was shortened by 2 bases and J by 6 bases, with 4 bases between the two germline ends. The CDR3 is made up of 12 amino acids. Germline lookup yields CDR1 MDHEN and CDR2 SYDVKM. CDR3 sequence: CASSLMPGELFF. CDR3 nucleotides: TGTGCCAGCAGTTTAATGCCCGGGGAGCTGTTTTTT. The full variable domain, completed using reference TRBV28 and TRBJ2-2, is DVKVTQSSRYLVKRTGEKVFLECVQDMDHENMFWYRQDPGLGLRLIYFSYDVKMKEKGDIPEGYSVSREKKERFSLILESASTNQTSMYLCASSLMPGELFFGEGSRLTVL.

This sequence joins TRBV7-9 and TRBJ2-5; a weak D match, TRBD1 (6 bases). Trimming stripped 7 bases from V and 2 bases from J, with 14 bases between. The V gene's germline CDR1 is SEHNR and CDR2 FQNEAQ (reference sequence). The CDR3 is 14 amino acids. Here the CDR3 reads CASTLGQLQETQYF. For the CDR3, the DNA is TGTGCCAGCACCCTCGGACAGCTTCAAGAGACCCAGTACTTC.

The gene calls are TRBV9 and TRBJ2-5; the D gene is possibly TRBD2 (5 bases). The CDR3 has 14 amino acids. Germline V gene data show CDR1 as SGDLS and CDR2 as YYNGEE. Deletions cut 0 bases from V and 5 bases from J, with 11 bases between. CDR3 sequence (DNA): TGTGCCAGCAGCGTAGTTAGTGGGAGCGAGACCCAGTACTTC. Amino acid sequence: CASSVVSGSETQYF.

This chain joins TRBV11-1 and TRBJ2-7; TRBD2 agrees at 8 bases. Germline values: CDR1 SGHAT, CDR2 FQDESV (reference sequence). The CDR3 consists of 14 residues. V was clipped by 5 bases and J by 2 bases; unmatched bases: 5. The CDR3 protein is CASSQLSGAYEQYF. In DNA form, the CDR3 reads TGTGCCAGCAGCCAGCTTAGCGGGGCCTACGAGCAGTACTTC. Complete variable domain (other parts from reference TRBV11-1 and TRBJ2-7): EAEVAQSPRYKITEKSQAVAFWCDPISGHATLYWYRQILGQGPELLVQFQDESVVDDSQLPKDRFSAERLKGVDSTLKIQPAELGDSAMYLCASSQLSGAYEQYFGPGTRLTVT.

This chain links TRBV27 with TRBJ1-3, with a weak D call TRBD1 (5 bases). The CDR3 has 15 amino acids. V was clipped by 6 bases and J by 3 bases, with 15 bases between them. Germline CDR1 is MNHEY and CDR2 is SMNVEV (reference sequence). CDR3 DNA: TGTGCCAGCAGAGGACACGAAGTAGGTGGAAACACCATATATTTT. Its translation: CASRGHEVGGNTIYF.

This clone was seen a few times. The CDR3 is CASSVGISYEQYF. The CDR3 DNA is TGTGCCAGCAGTGTCGGTATCTCCTACGAGCAGTACTTC. This chain links TRBV2 with TRBJ2-7; no reliable D call. V was pared by 4 bases and J by 0 bases, with 7 bases between. CDR1 SNHLY and CDR2 FYNNEI come from the germline V gene. The CDR3 covers 13 residues.

As for this clone: The identical CDR3 is also encoded by other nucleotide sequences in the sample. The rearrangement joins TRBV18 to TRBJ2-5; D may match TRBD1 or TRBD2 (6 bases each). Germline loops: CDR1 KGHSH, CDR2 LQKENI. The CDR3 contains 14 residues. Trimming removed 0 bases from V and 4 bases from J, with 9 bases in between. CDR3 bases: TGTGCCAGCTCACCACCGGGGGGCAGAGAGACCCAGTACTTC. Its protein is CASSPPGGRETQYF. The whole variable domain, filled in from reference TRBV18 and TRBJ2-5, reads NAGVMQNPRHLVRRRGQEARLRCSPMKGHSHVYWYRQLPEEGLKFMVYLQKENIIDESGMPKERFSAEFPKEGPSILRIQQVVRGDSAAYFCASSPPGGRETQYFGPGTRLLVL.

This clone came up a few times. The rearrangement uses TRBV10-3 and TRBJ1-3; the D is unclear. CDR1 is ENHRY, CDR2 SYGVKD, per germline. The V gene lost 8 bases and the J gene lost 0 bases, with 11 bases spanning the gap. The CDR3 length is 14 residues. The CDR3 nucleotides are TGTGCCATCGATCTGGGCGGCTCTGGAAACACCATATATTTT. Its translation: CAIDLGGSGNTIYF.

V and J are TRBV15 and TRBJ2-1, with D perhaps matching TRBD1 or TRBD2 (5 bases each). The V gene lost 4 bases and the J gene lost 6 bases, with 19 bases spanning the gap. The germline CDR1 and CDR2 sequences are LNHNV and YYDKDF (reference sequence). This CDR3 spans 16 amino acids. DNA for the CDR3: TGTGCCACCAGCATTCCCGGGACGGACGCGTCCAATGAGCAGTTCTTC. Protein: CATSIPGTDASNEQFF.

This clone has more than one count but fewer than ten. The rearrangement links TRBV9 to TRBJ1-5, with D uncertain. The CDR3 runs 14 residues. Germline V gene data show CDR1 as SGDLS and CDR2 as YYNGEE. The V gene lost 3 bases and the J gene lost 5 bases, with 12 bases spanning the gap. The CDR3 here is CASSAALVDQPQHF. In nucleotides, the CDR3 is TGTGCCAGCAGCGCCGCCTTAGTGGATCAGCCCCAGCATTTT.

This clone was counted only a few times. This chain uses TRBV7-9 with TRBJ2-1; 7 bases match TRBD2. The V and J ends lost 8 bases and 6 bases, in that order; junction bases with no gene match: 13. CDR1 SEHNR and CDR2 FQNEAQ come from the germline V gene (reference sequence). The CDR3 totals 15 residues. The CDR3 sequence is CASPPSGSVLNEQFF. CDR3 nucleotide sequence: TGTGCCAGCCCACCTAGCGGAAGCGTCCTCAATGAGCAGTTCTTC. Full variable domain (rest looked up from reference TRBV7-9 and TRBJ2-1): DTGVSQNPRHKITKRGQNVTFRCDPISEHNRLYWYRQTLGQGPEFLTYFQNEAQLEKSRLLSDRFSAERPKGSFSTLEIQRTEQGDSAMYLCASPPSGSVLNEQFFGPGTRLTVL.

The chain combines TRBV28 with TRBJ2-7; no reliable D call. Trimming took 2 bases from V and 4 from J, leaving 6 bases between them. Germline values: CDR1 MDHEN, CDR2 SYDVKM. The CDR3 is 12 amino acids. CDR3 in amino acids: CASSLVLYEQYF. The CDR3 DNA sequence: TGTGCCAGCAGTTTAGTTTTGTACGAGCAGTACTTC.

With regard to this clone: At one end the junction does not follow the germline gene, possibly because of a read error. V usage is TRBV15 and J usage is TRBJ2-3; 7 bases fit TRBD2. Germline CDR1 is LNHNV and CDR2 is YYDKDF (reference sequence). This CDR3 region has 13 residues. The CDR3 loop is CATSPFSGGELHF. The DNA of the CDR3 is TGTGCCACCAGCCCTTTTTCGGGGGGTGAACTACATTTT.